This T cell receptor (beta chain) was recovered during a study of blood T cell repertoires in COVID-19. Study summary: Researchers got acute and convalescent COVID-19 samples from the United States, Italy and Spain. The analysed material was cDNA or gDNA that came from T cells, B-cell-depleted T cells, or PBMCs.

V was trimmed by 3 bases and J by 5 bases, leaving 9 bases between them. Germline V CDR1 and CDR2: SGHKS, YYEKEE (reference sequence). The CDR3 runs 12 residues. Per the study methods: Researchers report that nucleated cell counts were estimated from reference gene primer amplification. The table came from immunoSEQ multiplex PCR; TCRdb's copy has only in-frame clones and leaves some out. V, J and clone size were drawn from that table, and D and trimming were deduced from the DNA. The profile shows under 400,000 clones, around 85% of them singletons. The rearrangement uses TRBV5-5 and TRBJ2-7, with a possible D match to TRBD1 (6 bases). The TCR comes from a woman between 40 and 55 years old with acute COVID-19. The sequenced material came from PBMCs or T cells enriched from blood (not recorded which). CDR3 in DNA: TGTGCCAGCAGCTCACAGGGAGACGAGCAGTACTTC. Amino acid sequence: CASSSQGDEQYF. Variable domain in full (rest from reference TRBV5-5 and TRBJ2-7): DAGVTQSPTHLIKTRGQQVTLRCSPISGHKSVSWYQQVLGQGPQFIFQYYEKEERGRGNFPDRFSARQFPNYSSELNVNALLLGDSALYLCASSSQGDEQYFGPGTRLTVT.